One sample yielded the 26 T cell receptor beta chains listed below, sequenced in a study of STAT5B mutations in CD4+ large granular lymphocyte leukemia. TCRdb keeps only in-frame clones here, not all; method: immunoSEQ multiplex PCR. The data contain almost 8,500 clones, about 90% of them singletons. The sequenced sample consisted of PBMCs. The receptors originated from a woman in her sixties or seventies with CD4+ T-cell large granular lymphocyte leukemia.

The chain employs TRBV19 and TRBJ2-1, with 8 positions matching TRBD2. The CDR3 has 15 amino acids. Germline V gene sequence: CDR1 LNHDA, CDR2 SQIVND (reference sequence). The V and J ends lost 0 bases and 7 bases, in that order; junction bases with no gene match: 5. This CDR3 reads CASSIDGGATNEQFF. CDR3 bases: TGTGCCAGTAGTATAGACGGGGGGGCCACGAATGAGCAGTTCTTC.

The chain couples TRBV6-5 to TRBJ2-3; D ambiguous. Trimming cost V 0 bases and J 6 bases, with 4 bases left between them. This CDR3 spans 12 amino acids. Germline V gene data show CDR1 as MNHEY and CDR2 as SVGAGI. CDR3 protein: CASSYSGDTQYF. The CDR3, as DNA: TGTGCCAGCAGTTACTCAGGGGATACGCAGTATTTT.

CDR3 DNA sequence: TGTGCCAGTAGTATAGAGGGTAAAAGAGGTCAGCCCCAGCATTTT. Encoded protein: CASSIEGKRGQPQHF. The chain links TRBV19 to TRBJ1-5, with D unresolved. This CDR3 contains 15 residues. Germline V gene lookup returns CDR1 LNHDA and CDR2 SQIVND (reference sequence). V was shortened by 0 bases and J by 6 bases, with 12 bases between the two germline ends.

The chain has TRBV7-9 and TRBJ2-7; 7 nucleotides align to TRBD2. The CDR3 spans 13 residues. Trimming removed 2 bases from V and 4 bases from J; junction bases left unmatched: 2. Germline V lookup: CDR1 SEHNR, CDR2 FQNEAQ (reference sequence). The CDR3: CASSLWGGYEQYF. For the CDR3, the DNA is TGTGCCAGCAGCTTATGGGGGGGATACGAGCAGTACTTC.

This sequence joins TRBV4-1 and TRBJ1-1; 9 nucleotides match TRBD1. The CDR3 spans 18 residues. Losses at the gene ends were 2 bases for V and 4 bases for J; bases not matched to a gene: 14. The germline CDR1 and CDR2 sequences are MGHRA and YSYEKL. In DNA form, the CDR3 reads TGCGCCAGCAGCCAATCTCCCAAGCCGGGACAGGGAGTCACTGAAGCTTTCTTT. It translates to CASSQSPKPGQGVTEAFF.

The chain links TRBV6-1 to TRBJ1-5, with D perhaps matching TRBD1 (6 bases). V lost 3 bases and J 0 bases, leaving 12 bases between the germline ends. The CDR3 length is 16 residues. CDR1 MNHNS and CDR2 SASEGT come from the germline V gene. CDR3 DNA: TGTGCCAGCAGTGATCGGGGGGGCTCTAGCAATCAGCCCCAGCATTTT. Translation gives CASSDRGGSSNQPQHF.

The chain recombines TRBV2 with TRBJ1-4, with 9 nucleotides matching TRBD1. Trimming removed 10 bases from V and 5 bases from J; junction bases left unmatched: 5. The germline CDR1 and CDR2 sequences are SNHLY and FYNNEI. The CDR3 sequence is 13 residues long. Here the CDR3 reads CAITGGWNEKLFF. As DNA, the CDR3 is TGTGCCATCACAGGGGGCTGGAATGAAAAACTGTTTTTT.

CDR3 loop: CASSADGGGPDTQYF. DNA of the CDR3: TGTGCCAGCAGTGCCGACGGGGGGGGCCCAGATACGCAGTATTTT. The chain couples TRBV6-6 to TRBJ2-3; 8 bases are a match to TRBD2. The CDR3 has 15 residues. Per germline, CDR1 MNHNY and CDR2 SVGAGI (reference sequence). J was trimmed by 4 bases and V by 5 bases; bases with no gene match: 8.

The chain couples TRBV11-3 to TRBJ2-3; 8 bases are shared with TRBD2. Germline V CDR1 and CDR2: SGHNT, YENEEA. The CDR3 extends over 15 amino acids. Trimming took 5 bases from V and 4 from J; bases not matched to a gene: 8. The CDR3 sequence is CASSVGGLEADTQYF. For the CDR3, the DNA is TGTGCCAGCAGCGTAGGGGGACTAGAAGCAGATACGCAGTATTTT.

This rearrangement joins TRBV18 to TRBJ1-2; D ambiguous. CDR3 size: 12 residues. Germline values: CDR1 KGHSH, CDR2 LQKENI. V was cut by 3 bases and J by 3 bases, with 5 bases left in between. This chain's CDR3 is CASSPGDYGYTF. The CDR3 DNA follows: TGTGCCAGCTCACCCGGGGACTATGGCTACACCTTC.

The chain uses TRBV7-2 and TRBJ2-5; D may be TRBD2 (5 bases). V lost 5 bases to trimming and J lost 5 bases, with 15 bases between them. The V gene's germline CDR1 is SGHTA and CDR2 FQGNSA. There are 14 residues in the CDR3. The chain's CDR3 is CASSAASTRETQYF. CDR3 sequence (DNA): TGTGCCAGCAGCGCAGCTAGCACGCGCGAGACCCAGTACTTC.

Only a few counts were recorded for this clone. The CDR3 DNA reads TGCGCCAGCAGCCTAAACAGGGGCTACGAGCAGTACTTC. This codes for CASSLNRGYEQYF. The chain joins TRBV4-1 to TRBJ2-7; 7 positions match TRBD1. CDR3 length: 13 residues. Looked up from germline, CDR1 is MGHRA and CDR2 is YSYEKL. With 4 bases clipped from V and 3 bases from J, the junction kept 3 bases outside the gene matches.

V and J are TRBV4-3 and TRBJ2-3, with 13 positions matching TRBD2. With 1 base clipped from V and 2 bases from J, the junction kept 3 bases outside the gene matches. This CDR3 contains 17 residues. Per the germline V gene, CDR1 is LGHNA and CDR2 is YSLEER. The CDR3 coding sequence is TGCGCCAGCAGCCAAGGGGGACTAGCGGGAATCACAGATACGCAGTATTTT. Translation gives CASSQGGLAGITDTQYF.

This clone showed up just a few times. The V and J genes are TRBV7-9 and TRBJ2-3; TRBD1 matches at 7 bases. Germline loops: CDR1 SEHNR, CDR2 FQNEAQ (reference sequence). The J segment lost 1 base and the V segment lost 1 base, leaving 5 bases of the junction unmatched. The CDR3 runs to 16 residues. The CDR3 loop is CASSLVSTGGTDTQYF. The CDR3 DNA follows: TGTGCCAGCAGCTTAGTAAGCACAGGGGGCACAGATACGCAGTATTTT.

The V gene is TRBV5-1, the J gene TRBJ2-6; possibly TRBD2 for D (5 bases). CDR3 length: 16 amino acids. Trimming cost V 1 base and J 2 bases, with 10 bases left between them. Per the germline V gene, CDR1 is SGHRS and CDR2 is YFSETQ. This CDR3 reads CASSLLLAAGANVLTF. CDR3 DNA: TGCGCCAGCAGCTTGCTCCTAGCTGCTGGGGCCAACGTCCTGACTTTC.

The chain combines TRBV2 with TRBJ1-1; no clear D. The V gene's germline CDR1 is SNHLY and CDR2 FYNNEI. The CDR3 totals 17 residues. The V gene lost 3 bases and the J gene lost 3 bases, with 20 bases spanning the gap. The CDR3 coding sequence is TGTGCCAGCAGTGAGGGCGACGCACTCTCCCTGGACACTGAAGCTTTCTTT. Its protein product is CASSEGDALSLDTEAFF.

The rearrangement uses TRBV6-1 and TRBJ1-2, with 9 bases matching TRBD1. The CDR3 sequence is 12 residues long. V shed 6 bases and J 8 bases; nucleotides not matched to a gene: 4. Looked up from germline, CDR1 is MNHNS and CDR2 is SASEGT. Written as DNA, the CDR3 is TGTGCCAGCAGGGGACAGGGTGCGGGCTACACCTTC. Its protein is CASRGQGAGYTF.

This rearrangement joins TRBV28 to TRBJ1-2; the D gene is possibly TRBD1 (5 bases). V lost 10 bases to trimming and J lost 5 bases, with 14 bases between them. Germline values: CDR1 MDHEN, CDR2 SYDVKM. The CDR3 sequence is 12 residues long. This CDR3 reads CATPGTGYGYTF. Here the CDR3 DNA reads TGTGCCACCCCAGGGACCGGTTATGGCTACACCTTC.

The chain carries TRBV5-6 and TRBJ2-3; perhaps TRBD2 as D (5 bases). The V gene lost 6 bases and the J gene lost 8 bases, with 10 bases spanning the gap. Germline V CDR1 and CDR2: SGHDT, YYEEEE. The CDR3 contains 11 residues. CDR3 sequence (DNA): TGTGCCAGCACCCGGGGTGGTACGCAGTATTTT. This gives the protein CASTRGGTQYF.

The V call is TRBV5-4, the J call TRBJ2-7; D gene ambiguous. Germline CDR1 and CDR2: SGHNT and YYREEE (reference sequence). The length of the CDR3 is 14 residues. The V and J ends lost 2 bases and 6 bases respectively, with 15 bases between them. CDR3 loop: CASSFGLTTSEQYF. The DNA for the CDR3 is TGTGCCAGCAGCTTTGGGCTTACTACTTCCGAGCAGTACTTC.

The V gene is TRBV6-6, the J gene TRBJ2-1; TRBD2 agrees at 10 bases. The CDR3 length is 15 residues. CDR1 is MNHNY, CDR2 SVGAGI, per germline (reference sequence). V gave up 4 bases and J gave up 4 bases; unmatched junction bases: 4. The CDR3 DNA reads as TGTGCCAGCAGTTCAGCGGGGGGGCCGTACAATGAGCAGTTCTTC. Translated: CASSSAGGPYNEQFF.

J is TRBJ1-3 and V is TRBV7-9, with D unclear. Trimming stripped 7 bases from V and 0 bases from J, with 7 bases between. Looked up from germline, CDR1 is SEHNR and CDR2 is FQNEAQ (reference sequence). The CDR3 runs to 13 residues. The CDR3 region is CASTGLSGNTIYF. CDR3 nucleotide sequence: TGTGCCAGCACGGGCCTCTCTGGAAACACCATATATTTT.

The chain carries TRBV19 and TRBJ2-3; a weak D match, TRBD1 (5 bases). Germline CDR1 LNHDA, CDR2 SQIVND (reference sequence). There are 13 residues in the CDR3. Trimming removed 4 bases at V and 6 bases at J, with 11 bases between. As DNA, the CDR3 is TGTGCCAGTAGTAGGCAGGGTCTGGATACGCAGTATTTT. Its translation: CASSRQGLDTQYF.

CDR3 amino acids: CASSYSWGGSYEQYF. CDR3 DNA sequence: TGTGCCAGCAGTTACTCGTGGGGGGGATCCTACGAGCAGTACTTC. The chain recombines TRBV6-5 with TRBJ2-7; 7 nucleotides line up with TRBD2. This CDR3 comprises 15 residues. Looked up from germline, CDR1 is MNHEY and CDR2 is SVGAGI. Trimming cost V 0 bases and J 1 base; bases outside gene matches: 3.

The chain is built from TRBV14 and TRBJ2-2; a possible D gene is TRBD2 (7 bases). The germline gives CDR1 SGHDN, CDR2 FVKESK. The CDR3 consists of 17 residues. Trimming shortened V by 0 bases and J by 3 bases, and 14 bases separated the two germline ends. CDR3 loop: CASSQESGTIYTGELFF. In nucleotides, the CDR3 is TGTGCCAGCAGCCAAGAAAGCGGGACAATCTACACCGGGGAGCTGTTTTTT.

The chain employs TRBV7-3 and TRBJ2-3, with TRBD2 matching 13 bases. CDR3 length equals 16 residues. In germline, CDR1 is SGHTA, CDR2 FQGTGA. Losses at the gene ends were 3 bases for V and 5 bases for J; bases not matched to a gene: 5. The chain's CDR3 is CASSFRLAGGGDTQYF. The CDR3, as DNA: TGTGCCAGCAGCTTCCGACTAGCGGGGGGTGGAGATACGCAGTATTTT. Using reference TRBV7-3 and TRBJ2-3 for the parts outside the CDR3, the full variable domain is GAGVSQTPSNKVTEKGKYVELRCDPISGHTALYWYRQSLGQGPEFLIYFQGTGAADDSGLPNDRFFAVRPEGSVSTLKIQRTERGDSAVYLCASSFRLAGGGDTQYFGPGTRLTVL.